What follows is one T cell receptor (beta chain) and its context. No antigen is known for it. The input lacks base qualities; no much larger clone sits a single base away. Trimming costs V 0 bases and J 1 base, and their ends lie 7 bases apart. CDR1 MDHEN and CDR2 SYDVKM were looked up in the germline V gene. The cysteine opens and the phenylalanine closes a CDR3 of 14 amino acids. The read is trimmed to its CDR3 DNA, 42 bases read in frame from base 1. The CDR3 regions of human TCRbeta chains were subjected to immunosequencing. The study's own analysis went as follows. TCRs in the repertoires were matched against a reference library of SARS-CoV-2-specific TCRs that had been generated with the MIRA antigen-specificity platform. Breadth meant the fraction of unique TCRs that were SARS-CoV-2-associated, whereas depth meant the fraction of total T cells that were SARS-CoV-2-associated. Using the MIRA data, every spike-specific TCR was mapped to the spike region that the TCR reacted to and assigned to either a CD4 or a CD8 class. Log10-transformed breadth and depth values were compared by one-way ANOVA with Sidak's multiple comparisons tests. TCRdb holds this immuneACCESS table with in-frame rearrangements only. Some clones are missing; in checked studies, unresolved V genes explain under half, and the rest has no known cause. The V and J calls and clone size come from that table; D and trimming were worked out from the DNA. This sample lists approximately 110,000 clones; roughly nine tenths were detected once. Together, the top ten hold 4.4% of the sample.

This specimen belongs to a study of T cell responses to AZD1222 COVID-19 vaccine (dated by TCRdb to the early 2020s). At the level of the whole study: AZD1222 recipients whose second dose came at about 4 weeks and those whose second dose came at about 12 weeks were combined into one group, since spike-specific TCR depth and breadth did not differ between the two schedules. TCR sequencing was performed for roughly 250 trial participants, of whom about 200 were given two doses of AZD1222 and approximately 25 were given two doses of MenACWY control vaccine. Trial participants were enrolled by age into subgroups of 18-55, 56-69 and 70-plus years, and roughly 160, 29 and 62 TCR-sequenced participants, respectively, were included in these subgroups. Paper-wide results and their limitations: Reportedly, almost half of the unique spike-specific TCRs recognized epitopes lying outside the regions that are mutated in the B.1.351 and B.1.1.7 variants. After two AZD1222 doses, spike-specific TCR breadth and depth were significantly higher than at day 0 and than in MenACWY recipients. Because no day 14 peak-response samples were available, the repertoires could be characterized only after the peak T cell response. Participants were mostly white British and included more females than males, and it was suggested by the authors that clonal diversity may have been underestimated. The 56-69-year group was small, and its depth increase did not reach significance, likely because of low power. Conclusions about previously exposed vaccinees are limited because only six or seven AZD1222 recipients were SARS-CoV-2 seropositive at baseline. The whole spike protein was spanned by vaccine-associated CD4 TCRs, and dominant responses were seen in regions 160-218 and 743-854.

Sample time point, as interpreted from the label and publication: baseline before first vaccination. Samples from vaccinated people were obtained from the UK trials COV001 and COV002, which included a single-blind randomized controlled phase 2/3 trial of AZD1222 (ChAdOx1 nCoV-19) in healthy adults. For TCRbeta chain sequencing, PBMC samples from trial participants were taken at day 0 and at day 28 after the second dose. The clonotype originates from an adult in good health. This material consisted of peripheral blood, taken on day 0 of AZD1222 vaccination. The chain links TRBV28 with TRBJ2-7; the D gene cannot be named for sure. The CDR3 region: CASSLWVGSYEQYF. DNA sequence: TGTGCCAGCAGTTTATGGGTTGGTTCCTACGAGCAGTACTTC.